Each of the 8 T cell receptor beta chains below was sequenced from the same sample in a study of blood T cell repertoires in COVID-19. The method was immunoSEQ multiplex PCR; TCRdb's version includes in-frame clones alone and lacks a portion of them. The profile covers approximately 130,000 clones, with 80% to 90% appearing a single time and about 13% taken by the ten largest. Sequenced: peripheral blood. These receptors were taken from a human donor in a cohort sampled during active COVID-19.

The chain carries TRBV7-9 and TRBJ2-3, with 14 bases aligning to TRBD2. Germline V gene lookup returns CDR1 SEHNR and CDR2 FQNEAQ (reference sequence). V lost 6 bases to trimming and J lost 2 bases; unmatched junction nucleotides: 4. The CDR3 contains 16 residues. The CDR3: CASRGTSGGYTDTQYF. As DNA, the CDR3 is TGTGCCAGCAGGGGGACTAGCGGGGGCTACACAGATACGCAGTATTTT.

CDR3 sequence: CASSRSDRVSYEQYF. The DNA for the CDR3 is TGTGCCAGCAGCCGATCCGACAGAGTATCCTACGAGCAGTACTTC. This chain links TRBV6-5 with TRBJ2-7; a possible D gene is TRBD1 (5 bases). V dropped 6 bases and J dropped 1 base, with 16 bases sitting between them. CDR1 and CDR2 (germline): MNHEY, SVGAGI. The CDR3 covers 15 residues.

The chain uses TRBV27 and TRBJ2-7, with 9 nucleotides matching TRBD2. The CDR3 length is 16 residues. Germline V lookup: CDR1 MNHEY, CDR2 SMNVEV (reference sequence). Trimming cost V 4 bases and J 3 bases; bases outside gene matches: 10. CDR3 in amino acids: CASSYATGTSIYEQYF. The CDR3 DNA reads TGTGCCAGCAGTTACGCGACCGGGACTAGCATCTACGAGCAGTACTTC.

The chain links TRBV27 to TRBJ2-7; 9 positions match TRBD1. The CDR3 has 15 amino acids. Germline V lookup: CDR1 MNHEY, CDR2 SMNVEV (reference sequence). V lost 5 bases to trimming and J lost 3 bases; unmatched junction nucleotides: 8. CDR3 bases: TGTGCCAGCAGTGCCGCCGCGACAGGGGGCTACGAGCAGTACTTC. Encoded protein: CASSAAATGGYEQYF.

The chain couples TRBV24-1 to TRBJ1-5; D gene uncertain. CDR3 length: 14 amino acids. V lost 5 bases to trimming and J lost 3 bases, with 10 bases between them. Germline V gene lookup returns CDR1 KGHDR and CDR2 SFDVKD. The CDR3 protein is CATSGAGDNQPQHF. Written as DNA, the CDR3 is TGTGCCACCAGTGGGGCCGGGGACAATCAGCCCCAGCATTTT.

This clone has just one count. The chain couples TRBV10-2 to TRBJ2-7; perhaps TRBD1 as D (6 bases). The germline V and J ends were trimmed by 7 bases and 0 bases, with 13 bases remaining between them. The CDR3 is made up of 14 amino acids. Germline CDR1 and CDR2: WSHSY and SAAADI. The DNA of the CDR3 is TGCGCCAGCATCAAGGTCAGGGGCTCCTACGAGCAGTACTTC. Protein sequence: CASIKVRGSYEQYF.

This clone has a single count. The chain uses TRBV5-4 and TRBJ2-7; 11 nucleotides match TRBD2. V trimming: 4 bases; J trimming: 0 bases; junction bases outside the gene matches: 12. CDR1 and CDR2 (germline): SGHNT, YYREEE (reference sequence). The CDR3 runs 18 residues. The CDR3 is CASSPWVASGGNSYEQYF. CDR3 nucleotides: TGTGCCAGCAGCCCTTGGGTGGCTAGCGGGGGGAACTCCTACGAGCAGTACTTC. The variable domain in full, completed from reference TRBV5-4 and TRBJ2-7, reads ETGVTQSPTHLIKTRGQQVTLRCSSQSGHNTVSWYQQALGQGPQFIFQYYREEENGRGNFPPRFSGLQFPNYSSELNVNALELDDSALYLCASSPWVASGGNSYEQYFGPGTRLTVT.

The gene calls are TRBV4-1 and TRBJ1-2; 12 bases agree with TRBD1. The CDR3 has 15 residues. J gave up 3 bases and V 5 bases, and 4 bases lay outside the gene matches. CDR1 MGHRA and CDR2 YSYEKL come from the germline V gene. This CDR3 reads CASSSGTGGDYGYTF. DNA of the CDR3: TGCGCCAGCAGCTCGGGGACAGGGGGCGACTATGGCTACACCTTC.